Presented here are 11 T cell receptor beta chains from one specimen sequenced in a study of blood T cells in healthy people across ages. Using a J-beta primer mix together with a sample-barcoded 5' primer, a second PCR was run for roughly 6 to 12 cycles. MiXCR was run by TCRdb on the 5' RACE reads, yielding one entry per CDR3 protein. The data show approximately 1.5 million distinct CDR3 sequences, with approximately 43% seen just once and about 4% held by the top ten. Source material: blood. The origin of the receptors is a woman aged 18-35 years in good health.

The CDR3 DNA reads TGCAGTGCTTCGACTAGCGGATACTCCTACGAGCAGTACTTC. Residues: CSASTSGYSYEQYF. J is TRBJ2-7 and V is TRBV20-1; 9 bases line up with TRBD2. The CDR3 extends over 14 amino acids. J gave up 0 bases and V 5 bases, and 5 bases lay outside the gene matches. Germline CDR1 DFQATT, CDR2 SNEGSKA (reference sequence).

This clonotype has only a few counts. This chain joins TRBV28 and TRBJ2-5, with TRBD2 identical over 8 bases. Trimming took 5 bases from V and 1 from J; bases not matched to a gene: 12. This CDR3 is built from 17 residues. The germline V gene has CDR1 MDHEN and CDR2 SYDVKM. CDR3 sequence: CASSPHPTSASQETQYF. CDR3 sequence (DNA): TGTGCCAGCAGTCCCCACCCGACTAGCGCCTCCCAAGAGACCCAGTACTTC.

This clonotype was seen ten or more times. The chain uses TRBV5-6 and TRBJ1-2; no firm D call. Germline values: CDR1 SGHDT, CDR2 YYEEEE. The CDR3 has 15 residues. V gave up 4 bases and J gave up 4 bases, with 17 bases separating them. CDR3: CASSQVMDAPYGYTF. The CDR3 nucleotides are TGTGCCAGCAGCCAAGTCATGGACGCCCCCTATGGCTACACCTTC. Full variable domain (outside the CDR3, taken from reference TRBV5-6 and TRBJ1-2): DAGVTQSPTHLIKTRGQQVTLRCSPKSGHDTVSWYQQALGQGPQFIFQYYEEEERQRGNFPDRFSGHQFPNYSSELNVNALLLGDSALYLCASSQVMDAPYGYTFGSGTRLTVV.

V gene TRBV20-1 combines with J gene TRBJ2-3; 7 bases map to TRBD2. The germline V gene has CDR1 DFQATT and CDR2 SNEGSKA (reference sequence). V shed 0 bases and J 4 bases; nucleotides not matched to a gene: 7. The CDR3 is made up of 15 amino acids. CDR3 in DNA: TGCAGTGCTAGAGATCTACGGCTAGCGGCAGATACGCAGTATTTT. Translation gives CSARDLRLAADTQYF.

This clonotype appeared a few times. J is TRBJ1-4 and V is TRBV7-4, with D possibly TRBD1 on 6 matching bases. CDR1 SGHVT and CDR2 SQSDAQ come from the germline V gene. This CDR3 region has 15 residues. The ends were cut back, 4 bases at V and 7 bases at J, with 16 bases in the middle. The DNA for the CDR3 is TGTGCCAGCAGCTCCCAAATGGGGGGGCCTGAAAAACTGTTTTTT. It encodes CASSSQMGGPEKLFF.

This chain connects TRBV3-1 to TRBJ1-1; D ambiguous. The germline V gene encodes CDR1 LGHDT and CDR2 YNNKEL (reference sequence). This CDR3 is built from 13 residues. Trimming cost V 3 bases and J 0 bases, with 5 bases left between them. The chain's CDR3 is CASSHVMNTEAFF. The DNA of the CDR3 is TGTGCCAGCAGCCACGTGATGAACACTGAAGCTTTCTTT.

A few counts support this clonotype. The DNA for the CDR3 is TGTGCCAGCAGACGGGACAGGGGGGATGAAAAACTGTTTTTT. As protein: CASRRDRGDEKLFF. The V and J genes are TRBV6-5 and TRBJ1-4; 11 bases match TRBD1. This CDR3 spans 14 amino acids. The V gene's germline CDR1 is MNHEY and CDR2 SVGAGI. Trimming took 6 bases from V and 6 from J; bases not matched to a gene: 3.

This clonotype was detected a few times. The gene calls are TRBV18 and TRBJ1-5, with D uncertain. This CDR3 has 15 residues. V dropped 4 bases and J dropped 3 bases, with 13 bases sitting between them. From germline, CDR1 is KGHSH and CDR2 LQKENI. CDR3 sequence: CASSHGPANNQPQHF. CDR3 bases: TGTGCCAGCTCACACGGACCCGCGAACAATCAGCCCCAGCATTTT.

This chain uses TRBV25-1 with TRBJ1-3, with 8 bases matching TRBD1. Germline V gives CDR1 MGHDK, CDR2 SYGVNS. V was clipped by 5 bases and J by 0 bases; unmatched bases: 3. This CDR3 region has 15 residues. The CDR3 DNA reads TGTGCCAGCAGTTCCGGGACAGGCTCTGGAAACACCATATATTTT. Its translation: CASSSGTGSGNTIYF.

Regarding this clonotype: This sequence may be a read error, since a much larger clone differs from it by one base. The CDR3: CASSLKVYEQYF. CDR3 coding DNA: TGTGCCAGCAGTTTAAAAGTCTACGAGCAGTACTTC. The chain uses TRBV28 and TRBJ2-7; no reliable D call. Trimming cost V 2 bases and J 3 bases, with 5 bases left between them. CDR3 length: 12 residues. Germline V gives CDR1 MDHEN, CDR2 SYDVKM.

The chain carries TRBV2 and TRBJ1-2; maybe TRBD1 (5 bases). The CDR3 totals 13 residues. V was shortened by 9 bases and J by 7 bases, with 18 bases between the two germline ends. Germline CDR1 and CDR2: SNHLY and FYNNEI. The CDR3 nucleotides read TGTGCCAGTGGTAGGAGACGGACATTTGGCTACACCTTC. It translates to CASGRRRTFGYTF.